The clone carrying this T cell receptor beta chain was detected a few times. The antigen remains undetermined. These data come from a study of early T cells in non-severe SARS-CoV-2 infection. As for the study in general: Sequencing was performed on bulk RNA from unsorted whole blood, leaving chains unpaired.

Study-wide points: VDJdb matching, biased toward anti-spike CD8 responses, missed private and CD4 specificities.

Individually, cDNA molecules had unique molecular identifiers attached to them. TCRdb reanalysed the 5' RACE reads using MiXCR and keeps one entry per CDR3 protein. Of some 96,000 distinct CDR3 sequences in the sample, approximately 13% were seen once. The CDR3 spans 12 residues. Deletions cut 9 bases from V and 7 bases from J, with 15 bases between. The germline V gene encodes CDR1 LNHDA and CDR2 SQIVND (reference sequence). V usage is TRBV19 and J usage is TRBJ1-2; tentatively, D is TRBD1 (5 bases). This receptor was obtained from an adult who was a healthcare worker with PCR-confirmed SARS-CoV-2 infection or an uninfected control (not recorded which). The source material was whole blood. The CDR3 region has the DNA TGTGCCAGCCGCGAGACAGTTCGTGGCTACACCTTC. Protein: CASRETVRGYTF.